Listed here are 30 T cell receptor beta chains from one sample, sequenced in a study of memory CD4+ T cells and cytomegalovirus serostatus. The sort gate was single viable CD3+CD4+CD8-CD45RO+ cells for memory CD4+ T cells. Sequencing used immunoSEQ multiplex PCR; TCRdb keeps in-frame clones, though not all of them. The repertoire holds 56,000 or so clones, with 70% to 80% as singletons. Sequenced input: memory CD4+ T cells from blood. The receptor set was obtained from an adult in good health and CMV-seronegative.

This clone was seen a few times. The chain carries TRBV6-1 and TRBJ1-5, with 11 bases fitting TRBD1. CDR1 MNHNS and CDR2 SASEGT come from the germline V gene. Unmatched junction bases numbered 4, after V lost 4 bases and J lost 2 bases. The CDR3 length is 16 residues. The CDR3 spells CASSARGQGGNQPQHF. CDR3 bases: TGTGCCAGCAGTGCCCGGGGACAGGGGGGCAATCAGCCCCAGCATTTT.

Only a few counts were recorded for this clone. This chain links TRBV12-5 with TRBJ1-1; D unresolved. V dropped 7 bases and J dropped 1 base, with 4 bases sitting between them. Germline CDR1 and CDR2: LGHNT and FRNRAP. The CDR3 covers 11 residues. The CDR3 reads CASAPNTEAFF. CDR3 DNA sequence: TGTGCTAGTGCCCCGAACACTGAAGCTTTCTTT.

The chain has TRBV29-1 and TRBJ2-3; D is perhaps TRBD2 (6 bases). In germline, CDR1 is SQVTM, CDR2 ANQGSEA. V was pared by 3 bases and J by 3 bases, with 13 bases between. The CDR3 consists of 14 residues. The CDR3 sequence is CSVEGGGRTDTQYF. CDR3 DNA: TGCAGCGTTGAGGGGGGTGGGAGAACAGATACGCAGTATTTT.

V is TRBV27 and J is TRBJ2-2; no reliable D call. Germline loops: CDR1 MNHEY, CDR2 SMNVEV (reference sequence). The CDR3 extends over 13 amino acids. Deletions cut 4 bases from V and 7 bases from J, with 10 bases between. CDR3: CASSYIRSGELFF. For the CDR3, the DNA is TGTGCCAGCAGTTATATTAGGAGCGGGGAGCTGTTTTTT.

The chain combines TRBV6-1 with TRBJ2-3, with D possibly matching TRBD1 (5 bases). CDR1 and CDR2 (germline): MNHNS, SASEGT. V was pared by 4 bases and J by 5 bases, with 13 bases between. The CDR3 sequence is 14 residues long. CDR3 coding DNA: TGTGCCAGCAGTGTGGTGAAGGGGCGAGATACGCAGTATTTT. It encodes CASSVVKGRDTQYF.

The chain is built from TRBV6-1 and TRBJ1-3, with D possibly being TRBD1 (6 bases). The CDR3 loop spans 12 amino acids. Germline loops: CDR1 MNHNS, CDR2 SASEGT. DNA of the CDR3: TGTGCTAGGGGGTGGTATGGAAACACCATATATTTT. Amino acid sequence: CARGWYGNTIYF.

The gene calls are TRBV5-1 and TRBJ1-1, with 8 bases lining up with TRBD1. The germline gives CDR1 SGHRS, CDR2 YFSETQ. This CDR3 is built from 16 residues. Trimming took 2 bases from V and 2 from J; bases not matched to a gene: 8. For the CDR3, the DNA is TGCGCCAGCAGCTTCTCCGGGACAGGCCTTAACACTGAAGCTTTCTTT. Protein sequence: CASSFSGTGLNTEAFF.

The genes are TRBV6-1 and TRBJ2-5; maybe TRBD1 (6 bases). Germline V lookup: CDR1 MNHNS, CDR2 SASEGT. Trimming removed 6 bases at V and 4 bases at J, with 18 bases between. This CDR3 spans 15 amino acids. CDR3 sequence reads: CASSLWGQARETQYF. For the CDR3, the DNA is TGTGCCAGCAGCCTTTGGGGGCAGGCCCGAGAGACCCAGTACTTC.

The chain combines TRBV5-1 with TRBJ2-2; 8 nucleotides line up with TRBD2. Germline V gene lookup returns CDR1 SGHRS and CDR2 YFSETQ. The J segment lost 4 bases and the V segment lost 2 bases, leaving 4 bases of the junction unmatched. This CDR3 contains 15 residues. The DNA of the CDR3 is TGCGCCAGCAGCTTTCCTAGCGGGTCCACCGGGGAGCTGTTTTTT. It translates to CASSFPSGSTGELFF.

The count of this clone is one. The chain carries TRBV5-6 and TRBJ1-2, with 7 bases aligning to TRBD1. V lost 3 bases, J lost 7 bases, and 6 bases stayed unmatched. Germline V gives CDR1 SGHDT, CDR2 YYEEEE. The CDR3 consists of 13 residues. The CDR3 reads CASSSTGQGGYTF. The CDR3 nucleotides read TGTGCCAGCAGCTCGACAGGGCAGGGTGGCTACACCTTC.

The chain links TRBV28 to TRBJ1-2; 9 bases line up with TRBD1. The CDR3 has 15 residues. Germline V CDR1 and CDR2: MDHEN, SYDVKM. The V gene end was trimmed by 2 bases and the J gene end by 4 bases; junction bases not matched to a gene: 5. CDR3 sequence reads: CASSLTGGWGYGYTF. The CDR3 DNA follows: TGTGCCAGCAGTTTAACAGGGGGCTGGGGCTATGGCTACACCTTC.

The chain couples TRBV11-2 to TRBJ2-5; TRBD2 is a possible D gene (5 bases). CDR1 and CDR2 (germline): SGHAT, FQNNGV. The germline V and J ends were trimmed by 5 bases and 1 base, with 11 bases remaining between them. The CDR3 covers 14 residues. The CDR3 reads CASSPQRVQETQYF. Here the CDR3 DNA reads TGTGCCAGCAGCCCACAGAGGGTCCAAGAGACCCAGTACTTC.

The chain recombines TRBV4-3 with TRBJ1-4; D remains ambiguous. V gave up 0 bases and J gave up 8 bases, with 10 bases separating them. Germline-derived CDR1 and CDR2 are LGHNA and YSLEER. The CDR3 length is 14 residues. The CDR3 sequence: CASSQDHWKEKLFF. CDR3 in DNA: TGCGCCAGCAGCCAAGATCATTGGAAGGAAAAACTGTTTTTT.

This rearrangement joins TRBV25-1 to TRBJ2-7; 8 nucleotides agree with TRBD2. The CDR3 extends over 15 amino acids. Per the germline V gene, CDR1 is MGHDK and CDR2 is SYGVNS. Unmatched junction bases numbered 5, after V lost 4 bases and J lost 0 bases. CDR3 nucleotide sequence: TGTGCCAGCAGTGCTACTAGCGGTCTCTCCTACGAGCAGTACTTC. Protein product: CASSATSGLSYEQYF.

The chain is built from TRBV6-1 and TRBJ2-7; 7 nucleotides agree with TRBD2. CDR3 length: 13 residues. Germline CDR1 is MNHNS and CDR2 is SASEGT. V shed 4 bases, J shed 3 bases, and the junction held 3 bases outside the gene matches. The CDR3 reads CASSGLADYEQYF. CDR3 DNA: TGTGCCAGCAGTGGCCTAGCGGACTACGAGCAGTACTTC.

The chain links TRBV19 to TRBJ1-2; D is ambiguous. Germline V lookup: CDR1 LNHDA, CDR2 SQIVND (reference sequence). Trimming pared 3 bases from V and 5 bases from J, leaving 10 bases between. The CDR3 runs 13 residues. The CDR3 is CASSMSGFYGYTF. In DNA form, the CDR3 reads TGTGCCAGTAGTATGTCCGGGTTTTATGGCTACACCTTC.

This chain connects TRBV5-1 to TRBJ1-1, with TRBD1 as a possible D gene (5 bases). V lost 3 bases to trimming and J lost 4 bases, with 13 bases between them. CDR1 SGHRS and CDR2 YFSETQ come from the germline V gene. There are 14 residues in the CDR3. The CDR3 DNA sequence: TGCGCCAGCAGCTCGCCCGGGGCGAGCACTGAAGCTTTCTTT. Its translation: CASSSPGASTEAFF.

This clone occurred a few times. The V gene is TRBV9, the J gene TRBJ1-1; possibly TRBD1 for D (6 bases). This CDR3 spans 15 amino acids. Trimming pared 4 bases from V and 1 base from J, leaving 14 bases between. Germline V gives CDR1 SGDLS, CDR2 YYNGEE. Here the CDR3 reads CASSMGTLGNTEAFF. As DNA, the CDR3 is TGTGCCAGCAGCATGGGGACACTAGGGAACACTGAAGCTTTCTTT.

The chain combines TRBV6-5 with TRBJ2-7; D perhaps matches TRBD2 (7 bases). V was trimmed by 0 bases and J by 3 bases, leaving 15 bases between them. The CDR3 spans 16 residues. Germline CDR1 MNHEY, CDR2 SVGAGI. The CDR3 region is CASSYSGSGGHYEQYF. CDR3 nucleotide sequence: TGTGCCAGCAGTTACTCAGGGTCGGGGGGCCACTACGAGCAGTACTTC.

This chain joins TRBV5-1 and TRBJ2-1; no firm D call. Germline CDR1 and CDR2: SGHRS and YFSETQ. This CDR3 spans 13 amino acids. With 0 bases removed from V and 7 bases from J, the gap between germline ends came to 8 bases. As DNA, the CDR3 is TGCGCCAGCAGCTTGGGGCCGTGGAATGAGCAGTTCTTC. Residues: CASSLGPWNEQFF.

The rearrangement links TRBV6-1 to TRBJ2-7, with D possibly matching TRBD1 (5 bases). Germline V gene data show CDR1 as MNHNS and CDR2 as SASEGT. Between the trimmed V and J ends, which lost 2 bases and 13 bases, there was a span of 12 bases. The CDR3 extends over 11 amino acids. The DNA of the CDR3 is TGTGCCAGCAGTGAACAGGGCTTAGGCTACTTC. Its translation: CASSEQGLGYF.

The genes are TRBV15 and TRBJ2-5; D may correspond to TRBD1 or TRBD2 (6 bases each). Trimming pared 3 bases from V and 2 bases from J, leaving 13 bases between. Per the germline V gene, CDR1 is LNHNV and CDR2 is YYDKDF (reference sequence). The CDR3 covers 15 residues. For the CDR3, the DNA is TGTGCCACCAGCAGCGGGGGCCCTTCTCAAGAGACCCAGTACTTC. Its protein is CATSSGGPSQETQYF. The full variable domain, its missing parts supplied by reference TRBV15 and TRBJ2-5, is DAMVIQNPRYQVTQFGKPVTLSCSQTLNHNVMYWYQQKSSQAPKLLFHYYDKDFNNEADTPDNFQSRRPNTSFCFLDIRSPGLGDTAMYLCATSSGGPSQETQYFGPGTRLLVL.

Here the CDR3 reads CASSELQGGQAFF. As DNA, the CDR3 is TGTGCCAGCAGTGAGCTGCAGGGGGGACAAGCTTTCTTT. This sequence joins TRBV6-4 and TRBJ1-1; 7 bases are a match to TRBD1. Trimming took 3 bases from V and 9 from J; bases not matched to a gene: 7. The CDR3 is 13 residues long. Germline V gene lookup returns CDR1 MRHNA and CDR2 SNTAGT.

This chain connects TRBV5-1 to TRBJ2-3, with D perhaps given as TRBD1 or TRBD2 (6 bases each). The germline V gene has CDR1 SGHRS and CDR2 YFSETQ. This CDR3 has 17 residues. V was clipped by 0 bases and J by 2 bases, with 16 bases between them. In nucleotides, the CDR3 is TGCGCCAGCAGCTTGGTGGTAGGGGGGATGAACACAGATACGCAGTATTTT. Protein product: CASSLVVGGMNTDTQYF.

The CDR3: CASSLEVAIGELFF. Here the CDR3 DNA reads TGTGCCAGCAGCTTGGAGGTAGCGATCGGGGAGCTGTTTTTT. This chain links TRBV5-6 with TRBJ2-2; the D gene is possibly TRBD2 (5 bases). Germline V gives CDR1 SGHDT, CDR2 YYEEEE. CDR3 size: 14 residues. Trimming left V 0 bases short and J 7 bases short, with 10 bases between.

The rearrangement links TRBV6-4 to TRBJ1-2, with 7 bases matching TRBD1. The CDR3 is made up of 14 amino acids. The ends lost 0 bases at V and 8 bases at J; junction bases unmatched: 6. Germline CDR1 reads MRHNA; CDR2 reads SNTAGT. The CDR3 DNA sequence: TGTGCCAGCAGTGACTCTAACAGGGGAGGGGGCTACACCTTC. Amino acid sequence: CASSDSNRGGGYTF.

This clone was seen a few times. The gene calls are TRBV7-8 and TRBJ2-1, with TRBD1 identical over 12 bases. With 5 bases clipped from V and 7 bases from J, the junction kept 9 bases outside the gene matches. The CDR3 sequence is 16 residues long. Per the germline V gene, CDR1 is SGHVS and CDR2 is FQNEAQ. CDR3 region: CASSKRGTGGWNEQFF. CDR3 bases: TGTGCCAGCAGCAAGAGAGGGACAGGGGGCTGGAATGAGCAGTTCTTC. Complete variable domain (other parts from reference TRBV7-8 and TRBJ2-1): GAGVSQSPRYKVAKRGQDVALRCDPISGHVSLFWYQQALGQGPEFLTYFQNEAQLDKSGLPSDRFFAERPEGSVSTLKIQRTQQEDSAVYLCASSKRGTGGWNEQFFGPGTRLTVL.

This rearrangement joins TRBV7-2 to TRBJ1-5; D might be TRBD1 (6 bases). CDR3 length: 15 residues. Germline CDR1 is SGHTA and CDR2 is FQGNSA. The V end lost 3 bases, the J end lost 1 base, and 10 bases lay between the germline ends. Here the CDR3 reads CASSLKDRSNQPQHF. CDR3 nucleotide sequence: TGTGCCAGCAGCTTGAAAGACAGGAGCAATCAGCCCCAGCATTTT.

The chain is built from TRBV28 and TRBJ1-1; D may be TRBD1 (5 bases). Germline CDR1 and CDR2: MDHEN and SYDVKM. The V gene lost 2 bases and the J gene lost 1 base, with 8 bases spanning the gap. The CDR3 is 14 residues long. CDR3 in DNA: TGTGCCAGCAGTTTAGGGACGAAGAACACTGAAGCTTTCTTT. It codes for CASSLGTKNTEAFF.

CDR3 DNA: TGTGCCAGCAGCTTAGCGGGGGCGAGTACTGAAGCTTTCTTT. Translating it yields CASSLAGASTEAFF. This sequence joins TRBV7-9 and TRBJ1-1, with D possibly TRBD1 on 6 matching bases. The CDR3 is made up of 14 amino acids. Germline lookup yields CDR1 SEHNR and CDR2 FQNEAQ (reference sequence). Trimming removed 0 bases from V and 5 bases from J, with 10 bases in between.